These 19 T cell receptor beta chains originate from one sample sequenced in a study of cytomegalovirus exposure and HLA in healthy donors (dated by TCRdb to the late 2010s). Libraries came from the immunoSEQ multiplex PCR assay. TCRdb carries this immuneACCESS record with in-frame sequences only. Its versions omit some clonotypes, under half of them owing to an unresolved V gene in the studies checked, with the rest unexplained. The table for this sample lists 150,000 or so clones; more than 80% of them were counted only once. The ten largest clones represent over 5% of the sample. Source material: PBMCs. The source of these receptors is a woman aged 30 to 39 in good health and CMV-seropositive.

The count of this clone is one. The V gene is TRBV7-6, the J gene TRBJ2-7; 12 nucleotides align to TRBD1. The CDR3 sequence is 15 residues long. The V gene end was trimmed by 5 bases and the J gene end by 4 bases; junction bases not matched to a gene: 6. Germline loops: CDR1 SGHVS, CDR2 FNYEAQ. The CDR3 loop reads CASSTGTGGGYEQYF. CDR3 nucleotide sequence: TGTGCCAGCAGCACCGGGACAGGGGGCGGGTACGAGCAGTACTTC.

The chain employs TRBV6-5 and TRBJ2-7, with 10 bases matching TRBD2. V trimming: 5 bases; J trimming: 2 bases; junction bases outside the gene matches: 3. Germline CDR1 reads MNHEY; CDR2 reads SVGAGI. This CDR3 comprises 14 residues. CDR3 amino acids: CASSLAGAAYEQYF. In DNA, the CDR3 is TGTGCCAGCAGTCTAGCGGGAGCAGCCTACGAGCAGTACTTC.

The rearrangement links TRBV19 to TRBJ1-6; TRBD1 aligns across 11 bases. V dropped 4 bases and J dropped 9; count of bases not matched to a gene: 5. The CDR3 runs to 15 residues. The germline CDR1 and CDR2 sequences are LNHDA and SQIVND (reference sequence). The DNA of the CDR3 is TGTGCCAGTAGTAAGGACAGGGGGCTGACTTCACCCCTCCACTTT. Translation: CASSKDRGLTSPLHF.

The CDR3 loop reads CASSRQGVYEQYF. The CDR3 nucleotides are TGTGCCAGTAGTCGACAGGGGGTCTACGAGCAGTACTTC. This sequence joins TRBV19 and TRBJ2-7, with 9 nucleotides matching TRBD1. V lost 5 bases to trimming and J lost 3 bases; unmatched junction nucleotides: 2. The CDR3 spans 13 residues. The V gene's germline CDR1 is LNHDA and CDR2 SQIVND (reference sequence).

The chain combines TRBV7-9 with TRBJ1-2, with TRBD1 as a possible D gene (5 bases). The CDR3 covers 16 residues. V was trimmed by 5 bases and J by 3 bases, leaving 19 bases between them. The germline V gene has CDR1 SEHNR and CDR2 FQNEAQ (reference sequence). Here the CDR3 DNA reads TGTGCCAGCAGCGATTGGTGGGGGGAAGGGGACTATGGCTACACCTTC. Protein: CASSDWWGEGDYGYTF. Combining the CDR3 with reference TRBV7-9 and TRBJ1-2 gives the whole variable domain DTGVSQNPRHKITKRGQNVTFRCDPISEHNRLYWYRQTLGQGPEFLTYFQNEAQLEKSRLLSDRFSAERPKGSFSTLEIQRTEQGDSAMYLCASSDWWGEGDYGYTFGSGTRLTVV.

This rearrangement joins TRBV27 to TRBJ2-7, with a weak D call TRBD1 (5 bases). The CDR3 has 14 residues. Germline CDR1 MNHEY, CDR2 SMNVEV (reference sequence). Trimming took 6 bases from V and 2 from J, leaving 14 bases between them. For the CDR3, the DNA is TGTGCCAGCAGCCAGACAGTTCCCACCTACGAGCAGTACTTC. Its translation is CASSQTVPTYEQYF.

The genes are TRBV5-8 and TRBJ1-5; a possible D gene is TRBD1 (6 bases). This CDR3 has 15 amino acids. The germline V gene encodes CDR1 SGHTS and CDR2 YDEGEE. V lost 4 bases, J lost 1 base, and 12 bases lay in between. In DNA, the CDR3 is TGTGCCAGCAGCAACAGGGTTAGAAGCAATCAGCCCCAGCATTTT. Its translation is CASSNRVRSNQPQHF.

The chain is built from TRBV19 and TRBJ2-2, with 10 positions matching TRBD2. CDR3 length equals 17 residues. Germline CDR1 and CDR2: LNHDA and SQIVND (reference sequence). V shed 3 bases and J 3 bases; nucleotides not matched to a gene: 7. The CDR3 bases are TGTGCCAGTAGTATCCCCCTAGCGGGGGTTCACACCGGGGAGCTGTTTTTT. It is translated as CASSIPLAGVHTGELFF.

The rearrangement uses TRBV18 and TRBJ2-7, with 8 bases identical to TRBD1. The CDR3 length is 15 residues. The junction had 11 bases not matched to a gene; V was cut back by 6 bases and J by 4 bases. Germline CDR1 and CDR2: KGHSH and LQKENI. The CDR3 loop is CASSLPRTGFYEQYF. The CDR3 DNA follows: TGTGCCAGCTCGCTCCCCCGGACAGGGTTTTACGAGCAGTACTTC.

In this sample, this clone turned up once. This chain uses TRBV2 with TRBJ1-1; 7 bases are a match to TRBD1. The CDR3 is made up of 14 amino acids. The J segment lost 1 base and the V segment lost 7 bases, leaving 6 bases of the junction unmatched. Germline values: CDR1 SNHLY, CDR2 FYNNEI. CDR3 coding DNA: TGTGCCAGCATACAGGGACAGAGGAACACTGAAGCTTTCTTT. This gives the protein CASIQGQRNTEAFF. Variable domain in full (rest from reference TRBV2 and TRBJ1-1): EPEVTQTPSHQVTQMGQEVILRCVPISNHLYFYWYRQILGQKVEFLVSFYNNEISEKSEIFDDQFSVERPDGSNFTLKIRSTKLEDSAMYFCASIQGQRNTEAFFGQGTRLTVV.

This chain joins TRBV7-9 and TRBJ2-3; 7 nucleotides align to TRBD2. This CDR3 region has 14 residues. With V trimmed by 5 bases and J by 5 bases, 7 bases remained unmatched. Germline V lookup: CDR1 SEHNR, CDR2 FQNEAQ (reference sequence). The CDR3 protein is CASSIGTTQDTQYF. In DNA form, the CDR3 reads TGTGCCAGCAGCATTGGGACTACCCAAGATACGCAGTATTTT.

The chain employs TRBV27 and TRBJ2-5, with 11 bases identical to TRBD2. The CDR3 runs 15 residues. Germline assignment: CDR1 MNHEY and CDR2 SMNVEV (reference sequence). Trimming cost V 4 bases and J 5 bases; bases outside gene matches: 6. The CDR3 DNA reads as TGTGCCAGCAGTTCAAGGACTAGCGGGTGGGAGACCCAGTACTTC. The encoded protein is CASSSRTSGWETQYF.

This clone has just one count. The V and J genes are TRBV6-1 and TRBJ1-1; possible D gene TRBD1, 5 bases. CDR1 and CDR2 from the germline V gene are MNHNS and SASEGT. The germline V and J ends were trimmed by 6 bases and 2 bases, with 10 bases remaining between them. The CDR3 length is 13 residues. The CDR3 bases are TGTGCCAGCAGAAAAGGGGCCAACACTGAAGCTTTCTTT. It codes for CASRKGANTEAFF.

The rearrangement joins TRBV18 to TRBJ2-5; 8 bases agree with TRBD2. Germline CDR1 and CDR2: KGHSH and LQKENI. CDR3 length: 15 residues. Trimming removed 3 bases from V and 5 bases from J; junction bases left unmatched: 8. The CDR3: CASSPHPGGEETQYF. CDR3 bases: TGTGCCAGCTCACCCCACCCGGGAGGGGAGGAGACCCAGTACTTC.

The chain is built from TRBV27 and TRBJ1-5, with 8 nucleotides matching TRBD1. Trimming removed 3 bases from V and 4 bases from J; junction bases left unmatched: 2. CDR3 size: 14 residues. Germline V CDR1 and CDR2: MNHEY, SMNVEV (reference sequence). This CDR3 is CASSFQGANQPQHF. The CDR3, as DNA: TGTGCCAGCAGTTTTCAGGGGGCGAATCAGCCCCAGCATTTT.

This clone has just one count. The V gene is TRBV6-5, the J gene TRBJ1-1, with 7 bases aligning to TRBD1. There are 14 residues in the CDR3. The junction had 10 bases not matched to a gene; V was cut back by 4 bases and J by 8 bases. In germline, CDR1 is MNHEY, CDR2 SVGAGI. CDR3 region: CASSSGTEGREAFF. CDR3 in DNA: TGTGCCAGCAGTTCTGGGACAGAAGGGAGGGAAGCTTTCTTT.

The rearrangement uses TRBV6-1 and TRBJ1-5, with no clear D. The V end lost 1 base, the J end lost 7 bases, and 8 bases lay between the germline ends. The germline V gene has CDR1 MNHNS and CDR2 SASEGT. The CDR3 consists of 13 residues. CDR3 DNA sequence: TGTGCCAGCAGTGAAGATCTAGTCCAGCCCCAGCATTTT. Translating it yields CASSEDLVQPQHF.

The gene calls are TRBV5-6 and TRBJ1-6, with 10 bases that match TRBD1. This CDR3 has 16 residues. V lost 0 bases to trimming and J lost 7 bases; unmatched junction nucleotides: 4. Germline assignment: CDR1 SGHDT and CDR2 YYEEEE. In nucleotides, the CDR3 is TGTGCCAGCAGCTTGGGGGCGGGACAGGGGAATTCACCCCTCCACTTT. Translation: CASSLGAGQGNSPLHF.

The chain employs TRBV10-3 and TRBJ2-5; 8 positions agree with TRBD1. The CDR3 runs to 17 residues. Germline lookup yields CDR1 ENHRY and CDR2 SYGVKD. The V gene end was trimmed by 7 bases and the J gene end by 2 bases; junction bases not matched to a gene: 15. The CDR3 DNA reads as TGTGCCATCAAGTCTCCTGCAACAGGGGGTGGTCAAGAGACCCAGTACTTC. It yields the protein CAIKSPATGGGQETQYF.